The clone carrying this T cell receptor beta chain was detected only once. The length of the CDR3 is 18 residues. The ends lost 0 bases at V and 6 bases at J; junction bases unmatched: 15. Germline values: CDR1 SGHRS, CDR2 YFSETQ. Under the authors' procedure: Counts of nucleated cells, estimated from reference gene primer amplification, were obtained. TCRdb's copy holds only in-frame clones and misses some; the assay was immunoSEQ multiplex PCR. V and J calls and clone size come straight from that table; D and trimming were deduced from the DNA. Of approximately 300,000 clones in the sample, roughly nine tenths were seen once. The age range of participants was about 18 to 95 years, with residence in 20 to 25 US areas. Participants had their cohort set by participant-reported clinical history. This record comes from a study of blood T cell repertoires in COVID-19. Overall study context: T cells, B-cell-depleted T cells, or PBMCs supplied cDNA or gDNA.

Material for sequencing was PBMCs or T cells enriched from blood (not recorded which). J is TRBJ2-1 and V is TRBV5-1; 7 bases align to TRBD2. This sequence originates from a man between 60 and 75 years old who had recovered from COVID-19. CDR3 in amino acids: CASSLVGPGREPPNEQFF. CDR3 in DNA: TGCGCCAGCAGCTTGGTGGGCCCGGGGCGGGAGCCTCCCAATGAGCAGTTCTTC.